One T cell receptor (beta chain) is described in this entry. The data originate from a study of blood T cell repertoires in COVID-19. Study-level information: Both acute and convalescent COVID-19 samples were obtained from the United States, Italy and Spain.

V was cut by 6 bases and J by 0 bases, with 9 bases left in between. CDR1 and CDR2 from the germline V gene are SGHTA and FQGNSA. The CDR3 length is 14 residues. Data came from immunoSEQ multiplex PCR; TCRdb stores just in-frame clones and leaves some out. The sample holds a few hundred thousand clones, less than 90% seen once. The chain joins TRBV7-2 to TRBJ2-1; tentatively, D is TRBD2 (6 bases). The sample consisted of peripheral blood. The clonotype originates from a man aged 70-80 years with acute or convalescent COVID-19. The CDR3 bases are TGTGCCAGCAGGCGGGACCCCTCCTACAATGAGCAGTTCTTC. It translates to CASRRDPSYNEQFF.